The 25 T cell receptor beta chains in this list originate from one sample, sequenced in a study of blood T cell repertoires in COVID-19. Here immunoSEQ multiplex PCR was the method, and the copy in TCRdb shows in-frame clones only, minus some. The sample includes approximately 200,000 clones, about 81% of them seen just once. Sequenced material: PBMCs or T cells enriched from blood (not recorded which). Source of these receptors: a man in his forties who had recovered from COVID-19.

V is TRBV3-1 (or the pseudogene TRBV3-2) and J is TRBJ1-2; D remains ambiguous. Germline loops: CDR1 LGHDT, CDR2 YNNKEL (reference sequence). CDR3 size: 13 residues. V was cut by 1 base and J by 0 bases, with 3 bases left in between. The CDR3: CASSQATNYGYTF. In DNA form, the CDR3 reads TGTGCCAGCAGCCAAGCTACTAACTATGGCTACACCTTC.

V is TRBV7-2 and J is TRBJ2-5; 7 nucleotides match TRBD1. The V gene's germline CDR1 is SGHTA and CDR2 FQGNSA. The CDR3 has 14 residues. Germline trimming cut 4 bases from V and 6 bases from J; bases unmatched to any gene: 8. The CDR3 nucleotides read TGTGCCAGCAGCTCTTCGACAGGGACGAAGACCCAGTACTTC. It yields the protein CASSSSTGTKTQYF.

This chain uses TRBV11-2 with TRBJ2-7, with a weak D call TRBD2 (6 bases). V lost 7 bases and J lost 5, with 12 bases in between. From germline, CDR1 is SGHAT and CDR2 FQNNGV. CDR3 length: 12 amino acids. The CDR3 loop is CASNRGSNEQYF. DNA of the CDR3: TGTGCCAGCAACCGGGGGAGCAACGAGCAGTACTTC.

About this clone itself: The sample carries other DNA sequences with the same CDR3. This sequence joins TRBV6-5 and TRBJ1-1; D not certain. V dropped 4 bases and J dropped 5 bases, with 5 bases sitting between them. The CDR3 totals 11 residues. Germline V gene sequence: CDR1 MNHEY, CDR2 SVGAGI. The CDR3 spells CASSSYTEAFF. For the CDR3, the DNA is TGTGCCAGCAGTTCTTATACTGAAGCTTTCTTT.

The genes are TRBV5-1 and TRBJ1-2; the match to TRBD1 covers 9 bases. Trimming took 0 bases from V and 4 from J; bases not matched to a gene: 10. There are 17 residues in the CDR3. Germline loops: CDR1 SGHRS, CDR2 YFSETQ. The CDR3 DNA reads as TGCGCCAGCAGCTTGGTTACAGGGGGCGCGGGAGGCTATGGCTACACCTTC. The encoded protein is CASSLVTGGAGGYGYTF.

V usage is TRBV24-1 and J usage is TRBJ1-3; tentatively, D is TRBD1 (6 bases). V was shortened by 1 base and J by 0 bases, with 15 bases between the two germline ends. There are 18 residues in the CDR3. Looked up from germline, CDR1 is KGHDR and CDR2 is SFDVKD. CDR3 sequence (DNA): TGTGCCACCAGTGATTTCCAGGACAGCCGAAGCTCTGGAAACACCATATATTTT. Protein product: CATSDFQDSRSSGNTIYF.

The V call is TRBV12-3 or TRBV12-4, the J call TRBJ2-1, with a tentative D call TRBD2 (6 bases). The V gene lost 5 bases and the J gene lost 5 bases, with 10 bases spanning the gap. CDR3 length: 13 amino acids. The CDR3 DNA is TGTGCCAGCAGTAGCGGGCCGAACAATGAGCAGTTCTTC. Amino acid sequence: CASSSGPNNEQFF.

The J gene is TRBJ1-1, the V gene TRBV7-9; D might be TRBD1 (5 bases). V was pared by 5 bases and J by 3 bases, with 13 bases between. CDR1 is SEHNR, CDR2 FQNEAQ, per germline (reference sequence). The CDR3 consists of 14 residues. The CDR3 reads CASSRGQFDTEAFF. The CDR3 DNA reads TGTGCCAGCAGCCGCGGACAATTCGACACTGAAGCTTTCTTT.

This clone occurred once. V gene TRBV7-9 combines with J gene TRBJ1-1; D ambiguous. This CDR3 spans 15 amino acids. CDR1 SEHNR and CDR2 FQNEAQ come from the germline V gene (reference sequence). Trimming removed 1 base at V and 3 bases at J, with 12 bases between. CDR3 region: CASSLGWGEDTEAFF. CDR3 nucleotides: TGTGCCAGCAGCTTAGGGTGGGGAGAGGACACTGAAGCTTTCTTT.

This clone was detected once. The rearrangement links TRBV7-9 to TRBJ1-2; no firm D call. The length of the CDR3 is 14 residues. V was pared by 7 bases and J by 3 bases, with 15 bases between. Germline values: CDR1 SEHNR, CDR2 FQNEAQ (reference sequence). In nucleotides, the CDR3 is TGTGCCAGCACCCCCTTGGGCCCTGACTATGGCTACACCTTC. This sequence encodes CASTPLGPDYGYTF.

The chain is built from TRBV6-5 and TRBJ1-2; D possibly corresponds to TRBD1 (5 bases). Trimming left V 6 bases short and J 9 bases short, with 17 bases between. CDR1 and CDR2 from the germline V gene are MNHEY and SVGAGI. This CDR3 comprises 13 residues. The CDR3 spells CASSPPGGIRYTF. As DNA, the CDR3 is TGTGCCAGCAGCCCCCCCGGGGGGATCCGCTACACCTTC.

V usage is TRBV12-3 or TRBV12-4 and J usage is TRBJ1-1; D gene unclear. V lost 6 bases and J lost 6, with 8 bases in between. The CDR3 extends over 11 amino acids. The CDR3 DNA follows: TGTGCCAGCAGCTCGCGGGCTGAAGCTTTCTTT. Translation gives CASSSRAEAFF.

The CDR3 DNA sequence: TGTGCCAGCGTAAACAGGGCAGGAAACACCATATATTTT. Translating it yields CASVNRAGNTIYF. This chain connects TRBV6-5 to TRBJ1-3, with D possibly matching TRBD1 (6 bases). The germline V gene encodes CDR1 MNHEY and CDR2 SVGAGI. CDR3 length: 13 amino acids. Trimming stripped 8 bases from V and 4 bases from J, with 12 bases between.

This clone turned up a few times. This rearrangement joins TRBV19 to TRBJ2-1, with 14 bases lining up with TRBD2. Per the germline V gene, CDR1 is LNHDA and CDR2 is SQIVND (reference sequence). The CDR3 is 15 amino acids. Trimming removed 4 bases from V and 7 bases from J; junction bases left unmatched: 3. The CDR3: CASSTGTSGSNEQFF. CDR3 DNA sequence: TGTGCCAGTAGTACCGGGACTAGCGGGAGTAATGAGCAGTTCTTC.

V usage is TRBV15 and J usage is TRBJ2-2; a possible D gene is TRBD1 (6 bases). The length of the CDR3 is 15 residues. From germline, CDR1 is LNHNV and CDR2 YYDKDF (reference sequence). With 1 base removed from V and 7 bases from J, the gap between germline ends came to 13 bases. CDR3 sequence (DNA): TGTGCCACCAGCAGAGGAACAGGGCGGTTCGGGGAGCTGTTTTTT. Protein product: CATSRGTGRFGELFF.

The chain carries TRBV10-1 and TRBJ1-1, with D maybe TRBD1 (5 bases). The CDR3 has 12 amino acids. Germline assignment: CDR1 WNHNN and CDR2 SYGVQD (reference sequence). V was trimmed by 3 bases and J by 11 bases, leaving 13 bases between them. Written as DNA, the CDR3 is TGCGCCAGCAGTGACCCCAACGGGGGGGCTTTCTTT. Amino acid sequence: CASSDPNGGAFF.

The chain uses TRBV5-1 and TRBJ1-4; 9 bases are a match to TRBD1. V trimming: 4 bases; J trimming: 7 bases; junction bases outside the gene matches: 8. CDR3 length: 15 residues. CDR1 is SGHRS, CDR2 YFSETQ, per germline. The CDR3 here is CASSLQGAGVEKLFF. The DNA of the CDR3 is TGCGCCAGCAGCCTACAGGGGGCCGGTGTTGAAAAACTGTTTTTT.

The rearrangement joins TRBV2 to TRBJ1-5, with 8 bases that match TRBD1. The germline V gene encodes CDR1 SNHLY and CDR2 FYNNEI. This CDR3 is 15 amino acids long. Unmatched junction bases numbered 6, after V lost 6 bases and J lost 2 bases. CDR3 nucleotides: TGTGCCAGCAGGGACAGGGTGCGGGGCAATCAGCCCCAGCATTTT. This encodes CASRDRVRGNQPQHF. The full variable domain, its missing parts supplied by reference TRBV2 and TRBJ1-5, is EPEVTQTPSHQVTQMGQEVILRCVPISNHLYFYWYRQILGQKVEFLVSFYNNEISEKSEIFDDQFSVERPDGSNFTLKIRSTKLEDSAMYFCASRDRVRGNQPQHFGDGTRLSIL.

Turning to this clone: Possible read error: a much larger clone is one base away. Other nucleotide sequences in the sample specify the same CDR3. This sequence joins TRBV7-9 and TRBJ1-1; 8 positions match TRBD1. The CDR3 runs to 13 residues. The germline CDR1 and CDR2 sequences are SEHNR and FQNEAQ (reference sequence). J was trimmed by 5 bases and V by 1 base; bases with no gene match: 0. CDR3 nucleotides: TGTGCCAGCAGCTTAGGACAGGGGACTGAAGCTTTCTTT. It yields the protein CASSLGQGTEAFF.

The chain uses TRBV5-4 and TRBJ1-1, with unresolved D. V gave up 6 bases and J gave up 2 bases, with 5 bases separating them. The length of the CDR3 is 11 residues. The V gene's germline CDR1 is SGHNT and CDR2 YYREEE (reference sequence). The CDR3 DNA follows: TGTGCCAGCACCCTCAACACTGAAGCTTTCTTT. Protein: CASTLNTEAFF.

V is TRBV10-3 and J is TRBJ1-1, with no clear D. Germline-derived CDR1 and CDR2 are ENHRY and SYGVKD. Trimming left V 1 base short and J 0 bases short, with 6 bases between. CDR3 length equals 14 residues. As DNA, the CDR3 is TGTGCCATCAGTGAGTTCTCCGTGAACACTGAAGCTTTCTTT. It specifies CAISEFSVNTEAFF.

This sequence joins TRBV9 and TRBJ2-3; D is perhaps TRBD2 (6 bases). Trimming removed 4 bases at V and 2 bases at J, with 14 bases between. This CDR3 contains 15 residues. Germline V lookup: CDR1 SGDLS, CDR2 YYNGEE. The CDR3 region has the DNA TGTGCCAGCAGCAAGGGACTTCACTACACAGATACGCAGTATTTT. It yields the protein CASSKGLHYTDTQYF.

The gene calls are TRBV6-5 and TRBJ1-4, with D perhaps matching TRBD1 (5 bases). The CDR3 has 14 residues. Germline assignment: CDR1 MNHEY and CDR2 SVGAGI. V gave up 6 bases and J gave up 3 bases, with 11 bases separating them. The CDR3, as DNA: TGTGCCAGCAGACGGGGGATTGCTAATGAAAAACTGTTTTTT. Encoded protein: CASRRGIANEKLFF.

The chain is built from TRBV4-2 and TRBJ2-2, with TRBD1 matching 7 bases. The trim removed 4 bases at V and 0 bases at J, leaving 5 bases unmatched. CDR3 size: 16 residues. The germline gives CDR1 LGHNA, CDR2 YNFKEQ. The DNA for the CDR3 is TGTGCCAGCAGCCCCCTCGGGACAGCGAACACCGGGGAGCTGTTTTTT. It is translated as CASSPLGTANTGELFF.

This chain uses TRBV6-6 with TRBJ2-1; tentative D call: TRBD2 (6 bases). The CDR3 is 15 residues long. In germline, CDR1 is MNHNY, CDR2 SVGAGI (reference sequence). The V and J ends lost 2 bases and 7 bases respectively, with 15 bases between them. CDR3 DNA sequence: TGTGCCAGCAGTTACGGTTCGGGAGATTGGAATGAGCAGTTCTTC. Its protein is CASSYGSGDWNEQFF.